This TCR beta chain appears in the sequencing data of a study of cytomegalovirus exposure and HLA in healthy donors. A multiplex PCR was run with 60 Vbeta primers and 13 Jbeta primers. Assay used: immunoSEQ multiplex PCR; TCRdb lists only in-frame clones, some missing. The repertoire holds roughly 180,000 clones, roughly 78% seen once, with roughly 1.5% in the top ten. The CDR3 loop spans 13 amino acids. Germline V gene sequence: CDR1 MNHEY, CDR2 SMNVEV (reference sequence). The J segment lost 14 bases and the V segment lost 3 bases, leaving 11 bases of the junction unmatched. Overall study results and limits: Across donors, presence/absence analyses took sequencing depth to be roughly uniform.

Regarding this clone: What it binds is unknown.

The chain joins TRBV27 to TRBJ2-3, with 7 bases fitting TRBD2. Sequencing was performed on PBMCs. The TCR was taken from a girl aged 5 to 17 in good health and CMV-seropositive. CDR3 residues: CASSFPGLVSPYF. Here the CDR3 DNA reads TGTGCCAGCAGTTTCCCCGGACTAGTCTCTCCGTATTTT.